These 19 T cell receptor beta chains came from one sample sequenced in a study of CD8 T cells in Susac syndrome. An amount of RNA that ranged from roughly 0.5 to 1 ug was reverse transcribed with random hexamers. TCRdb reprocessed the immunoSEQ multiplex PCR reads with MiXCR, giving one entry per CDR3 protein. The profile covers approximately 160,000 distinct CDR3 sequences, with over 85% appearing a single time and approximately 0.14% taken by the ten largest. Sequenced: CD4+ T cells from PBMCs. Receptors were obtained from a human donor in good health.

The rearrangement uses TRBV2 and TRBJ2-6; D perhaps matches TRBD2 (5 bases). V lost 8 bases to trimming and J lost 9 bases, with 5 bases between them. The CDR3 extends over 10 amino acids. Germline-derived CDR1 and CDR2 are SNHLY and FYNNEI. The DNA of the CDR3 is TGTGCCAGCGGAGGCAACGTCCTGACTTTC. Translating gives CASGGNVLTF.

The chain employs TRBV6-4 and TRBJ2-7, with unresolved D. This CDR3 contains 13 residues. CDR1 MRHNA and CDR2 SNTAGT come from the germline V gene. V shed 2 bases and J shed 2 bases, with 7 bases lying between them. CDR3 protein: CASSDPPTYEQYF. CDR3 DNA: TGTGCCAGCAGTGACCCGCCCACCTACGAGCAGTACTTC.

The chain links TRBV12-3 or TRBV12-4 to TRBJ2-5; D is possibly TRBD2 (7 bases). The CDR3 spans 15 residues. V lost 3 bases to trimming and J lost 4 bases, with 15 bases between them. CDR3 in DNA: TGTGCCAGCAGTTTCCGCTCGGGGGGCACAGAGACCCAGTACTTC. This translates into CASSFRSGGTETQYF.

Written as DNA, the CDR3 is TGCGCCAGCAGCTGGACCCCCAATGGGCGCGATGAGCAGTTCTTC. Translating it yields CASSWTPNGRDEQFF. The chain is built from TRBV5-1 and TRBJ2-1; D gene ambiguous. This CDR3 comprises 15 residues. Trimming cost V 3 bases and J 8 bases, with 18 bases left between them. Looked up from germline, CDR1 is SGHRS and CDR2 is YFSETQ. The whole variable domain, filled in from reference TRBV5-1 and TRBJ2-1, reads KAGVTQTPRYLIKTRGQQVTLSCSPISGHRSVSWYQQTPGQGLQFLFEYFSETQRNKGNFPGRFSGRQFSNSRSEMNVSTLELGDSALYLCASSWTPNGRDEQFFGPGTRLTVL.

The chain joins TRBV9 to TRBJ2-3, with 12 positions matching TRBD2. Germline assignment: CDR1 SGDLS and CDR2 YYNGEE. The V and J ends lost 0 bases and 4 bases, in that order; junction bases with no gene match: 6. The CDR3 spans 17 residues. CDR3 sequence (DNA): TGTGCCAGCAGCGTAGCTACGGCTAGCGGGGGGGCAGATACGCAGTATTTT. It yields the protein CASSVATASGGADTQYF.

This rearrangement joins TRBV29-1 to TRBJ2-5; D is perhaps TRBD2 (5 bases). V was pared by 3 bases and J by 1 base, with 9 bases between. The CDR3 has 13 amino acids. Germline V gene lookup returns CDR1 SQVTM and CDR2 ANQGSEA. This CDR3 reads CSVDRGIQETQYF. CDR3 DNA: TGCAGCGTTGATCGGGGAATCCAAGAGACCCAGTACTTC.

In its sample, this clonotype was seen once. This chain uses TRBV19 with TRBJ1-2; D is perhaps TRBD1 (5 bases). The germline V gene encodes CDR1 LNHDA and CDR2 SQIVND (reference sequence). Trimming removed 7 bases from V and 0 bases from J, with 9 bases in between. The CDR3 runs 13 residues. The CDR3 nucleotides are TGTGCCAGTACCCGGGGCCCTAACTATGGCTACACCTTC. This translates into CASTRGPNYGYTF. Full variable domain (missing parts from reference TRBV19 and TRBJ1-2): DGGITQSPKYLFRKEGQNVTLSCEQNLNHDAMYWYRQDPGQGLRLIYYSQIVNDFQKGDIAEGYSVSREKKESFPLTVTSAQKNPTAFYLCASTRGPNYGYTFGSGTRLTVV.

The chain is built from TRBV5-1 and TRBJ2-5; 12 bases agree with TRBD2. Germline V gives CDR1 SGHRS, CDR2 YFSETQ. J was trimmed by 0 bases and V by 4 bases; bases with no gene match: 4. The CDR3 runs to 16 residues. CDR3 region: CASSGGTSGYQETQYF. CDR3 DNA sequence: TGCGCCAGCAGCGGAGGGACTAGCGGGTACCAAGAGACCCAGTACTTC.

The rearrangement links TRBV9 to TRBJ2-7; D gene ambiguous. Trimming removed 0 bases at V and 5 bases at J, with 6 bases between. CDR1 is SGDLS and CDR2 is YYNGEE in the germline V gene. The length of the CDR3 is 12 residues. CDR3 DNA: TGTGCCAGCAGCGTAGATGGGGACGAGCAGTACTTC. As protein: CASSVDGDEQYF.

The chain recombines TRBV12-3 or TRBV12-4 with TRBJ1-1; weak D call: TRBD1 (5 bases). V lost 5 bases, J lost 2 bases, and 9 bases lay in between. This CDR3 is built from 13 residues. CDR3 sequence reads: CASSARGNTEAFF. CDR3 bases: TGTGCCAGCAGTGCACGGGGCAACACTGAAGCTTTCTTT.

The V and J genes are TRBV3-1 and TRBJ2-7; a possible D gene is TRBD1 (5 bases). V dropped 2 bases and J dropped 3 bases, with 11 bases sitting between them. The germline gives CDR1 LGHDT, CDR2 YNNKEL (reference sequence). CDR3 length: 14 residues. The CDR3: CASSQMTASYEQYF. DNA of the CDR3: TGTGCCAGCAGCCAAATGACAGCCAGCTACGAGCAGTACTTC.

The J gene is TRBJ1-5, the V gene TRBV6-5, with 8 bases aligning to TRBD1. The ends lost 2 bases at V and 4 bases at J; junction bases unmatched: 10. The V gene's germline CDR1 is MNHEY and CDR2 SVGAGI. The CDR3 is 17 amino acids. This CDR3 reads CASSYPGQGTVNQPQHF. The CDR3 DNA is TGTGCCAGCAGTTACCCCGGACAGGGTACGGTAAATCAGCCCCAGCATTTT.

This clonotype is a singleton in its sample. This CDR3 reads CASRVGQGRDNEQFF. CDR3 nucleotides: TGTGCCAGCAGGGTAGGACAGGGAAGGGACAATGAGCAGTTCTTC. This chain connects TRBV12-3 or TRBV12-4 to TRBJ2-1; TRBD1 matches 8 bases. With V trimmed by 6 bases and J by 5 bases, 9 bases remained unmatched. The CDR3 extends over 15 amino acids.

The CDR3 is CASSSRRADTQYF. Written as DNA, the CDR3 is TGTGCCAGCAGCTCACGGCGGGCAGATACGCAGTATTTT. The chain links TRBV7-8 to TRBJ2-3, with D possibly being TRBD2 (5 bases). This CDR3 comprises 13 residues. Germline V gene lookup returns CDR1 SGHVS and CDR2 FQNEAQ. V lost 4 bases, J lost 4 bases, and 9 bases lay in between. The full variable domain, in which reference TRBV7-8 and TRBJ2-3 provide the parts outside the CDR3, is GAGVSQSPRYKVAKRGQDVALRCDPISGHVSLFWYQQALGQGPEFLTYFQNEAQLDKSGLPSDRFFAERPEGSVSTLKIQRTQQEDSAVYLCASSSRRADTQYFGPGTRLTVL.

This clonotype came up a few times. J is TRBJ2-7 and V is TRBV2; D is uncertain. From germline, CDR1 is SNHLY and CDR2 FYNNEI. The V end lost 5 bases, the J end lost 2 bases, and 7 bases lay between the germline ends. The CDR3 consists of 12 residues. This chain's CDR3 is CASSYGPYEQYF. DNA for the CDR3: TGTGCCAGCAGTTATGGACCCTACGAGCAGTACTTC.

J is TRBJ2-7 and V is TRBV30; 10 bases are shared with TRBD1. Germline V gene data show CDR1 as GTSNPN and CDR2 as SVGIG (reference sequence). The CDR3 runs to 14 residues. The V segment lost 0 bases and the J segment 5 bases; nucleotides outside the gene matches: 4. This CDR3 reads CAWSVGQGVHEQYF. The DNA for the CDR3 is TGTGCCTGGAGTGTCGGACAGGGGGTCCACGAGCAGTACTTC.

The chain employs TRBV29-1 and TRBJ1-2; 9 bases fit TRBD1. Germline V gives CDR1 SQVTM, CDR2 ANQGSEA. After removal of 6 bases from V and 5 bases from J, the junction contained 10 bases not matched to a gene. This CDR3 is built from 14 residues. The CDR3 DNA sequence: TGCAGCGTATCCTACAGGGGGCAAGGGTATGGCTACACCTTC. Translated, it gives CSVSYRGQGYGYTF. The whole variable domain, filled in from reference TRBV29-1 and TRBJ1-2, reads SAVISQKPSRDICQRGTSLTIQCQVDSQVTMMFWYRQQPGQSLTLIATANQGSEATYESGFVIDKFPISRPNLTFSTLTVSNMSPEDSSIYLCSVSYRGQGYGYTFGSGTRLTVV.

This clonotype was seen once. V is TRBV5-1 and J is TRBJ2-7; D call uncertain. Deletions cut 1 base from V and 0 bases from J, with 11 bases between. This CDR3 is 15 amino acids long. CDR1 is SGHRS, CDR2 YFSETQ, per germline. The DNA of the CDR3 is TGCGCCAGCAGCTTGCCCCGGTGGGACTCCTACGAGCAGTACTTC. It is translated as CASSLPRWDSYEQYF.

V and J are TRBV2 and TRBJ1-2; no definite D call. V shed 5 bases and J shed 4 bases, with 17 bases lying between them. Germline V CDR1 and CDR2: SNHLY, FYNNEI. The CDR3 loop spans 15 amino acids. The CDR3 spells CASSPRIGLGYGYTF. CDR3 nucleotide sequence: TGTGCCAGCAGTCCAAGAATAGGGCTTGGCTATGGCTACACCTTC.